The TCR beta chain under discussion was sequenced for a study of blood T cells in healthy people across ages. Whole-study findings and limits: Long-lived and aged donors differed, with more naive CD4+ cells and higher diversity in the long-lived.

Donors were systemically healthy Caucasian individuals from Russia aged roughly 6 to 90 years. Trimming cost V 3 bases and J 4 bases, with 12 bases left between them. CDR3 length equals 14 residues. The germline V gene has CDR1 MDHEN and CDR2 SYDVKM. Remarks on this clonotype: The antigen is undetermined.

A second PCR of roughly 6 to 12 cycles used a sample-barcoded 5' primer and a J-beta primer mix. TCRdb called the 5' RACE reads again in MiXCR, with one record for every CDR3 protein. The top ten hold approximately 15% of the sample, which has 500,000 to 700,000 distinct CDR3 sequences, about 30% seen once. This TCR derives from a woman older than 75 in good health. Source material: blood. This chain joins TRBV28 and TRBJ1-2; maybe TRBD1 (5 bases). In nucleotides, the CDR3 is TGTGCCAGCAGTTTGGAAGGGGTGAGCTATGGCTACACCTTC. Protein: CASSLEGVSYGYTF.